One and the same sample provided the 22 T cell receptor beta chains below, sequenced in a study of human CD8 memory T cell subsets. With exhausted-like traits, TPEX cells were early memory CD8+ T cells that were CCR7+ PD-1+ TIGIT+. Construction of TCR beta libraries was accomplished by means of UMI-labeled 5' RACE. TCRdb reanalyzed the 5' RACE reads, giving one entry per CDR3 protein sequence and no DNA. Its listing shows over 8,000 distinct CDR3 sequences. The sequencing input was CD8+ T cells from PBMCs. These receptors originate from a human donor in good health.

In terms of frequency, this clonotype is medium-sized. CDR3 protein: CASSLSGRGDYEQYF. This chain connects TRBV7-3 to TRBJ2-7; TCRdb lists TRBD1, though no DNA is available to test this call. This CDR3 has 15 amino acids. The germline V gene encodes CDR1 SGHTA and CDR2 FQGTGA.

Frequency places this clonotype as medium-sized. The chain is built from TRBV4-3 and TRBJ1-2; TCRdb indicates TRBD1, and absent DNA this call remains unverified. Germline lookup yields CDR1 LGHNA and CDR2 YSLEER. The CDR3 totals 16 residues. The CDR3 spells CASSGRDRESRYGYTF.

The V gene is TRBV20-1, the J gene TRBJ2-1; TCRdb gives TRBD2 as the D gene, but with no DNA this cannot be confirmed. The CDR3 contains 16 residues. Germline CDR1 DFQATT, CDR2 SNEGSKA (reference sequence). CDR3 protein: CSARDQLAGDIREQFF.

The chain recombines TRBV6-2 or TRBV6-3 with TRBJ1-2; with no DNA, the TCRdb D assignment of TRBD1 cannot be verified. CDR1 and CDR2 from the germline V gene are MNHEY and SVGEGT. The CDR3 extends over 11 amino acids. CDR3 sequence: CATTRGTGYTF.

The chain carries TRBV27 and TRBJ2-7. This CDR3 has 15 residues. Germline CDR1 and CDR2: MNHEY and SMNVEV (reference sequence). The chain's CDR3 is CASSFSGSVFYEQYF.

This clonotype ranks as medium-sized in terms of frequency. V and J are TRBV10-3 and TRBJ1-5. The CDR3 spans 14 residues. Per germline, CDR1 ENHRY and CDR2 SYGVKD. This CDR3 is CAISPKGSNQPQHF.

By frequency, this clonotype registers medium-sized. The chain couples TRBV4-1 to TRBJ2-7. From germline, CDR1 is MGHRA and CDR2 YSYEKL. This CDR3 is built from 16 residues. This CDR3 is CASSQESQGSSYEQYF.

This chain links TRBV28 with TRBJ2-3; TCRdb gives TRBD1 as the D gene, but with no DNA this cannot be confirmed. Germline V gene sequence: CDR1 MDHEN, CDR2 SYDVKM. This CDR3 is built from 14 residues. The CDR3 region is CASSPTGPPDTQYF.

The chain couples TRBV27 to TRBJ1-5. The CDR3 covers 14 residues. The germline V gene encodes CDR1 MNHEY and CDR2 SMNVEV (reference sequence). The CDR3 reads CASSLWPSNQPQHF.

J is TRBJ1-4 and V is TRBV19. Germline loops: CDR1 LNHDA, CDR2 SQIVND (reference sequence). There are 12 residues in the CDR3. CDR3 sequence reads: CASSYMGEKLFF.

CDR3 protein: CASSLSGQALHEQYF. This sequence joins TRBV28 and TRBJ2-7; TCRdb's D gene call, TRBD1, goes unchecked for lack of DNA. Germline CDR1 and CDR2: MDHEN and SYDVKM. CDR3 length: 15 residues.

The chain is built from TRBV6-5 and TRBJ1-1; TCRdb calls TRBD1, which cannot be checked without DNA. The germline V gene has CDR1 MNHEY and CDR2 SVGAGI. The length of the CDR3 is 14 residues. The CDR3 sequence is CASSYTGGNTEAFF.

V gene TRBV4-3 combines with J gene TRBJ2-5. CDR3 length equals 15 residues. Germline V gene data show CDR1 as LGHNA and CDR2 as YSLEER. This CDR3 is CASSQDIGAGETQYF.

The genes are TRBV7-6 and TRBJ2-5; the D gene TCRdb calls, TRBD1, cannot be checked with no DNA. From germline, CDR1 is SGHVS and CDR2 FNYEAQ. This CDR3 comprises 18 residues. CDR3: CASSLNPPGRGLRETQYF.

This chain joins TRBV29-1 and TRBJ1-1; TCRdb's D call of TRBD1 is untestable without DNA. In germline, CDR1 is SQVTM, CDR2 ANQGSEA. This CDR3 contains 19 residues. CDR3 sequence reads: CSVEDSSAGSQGINTEAFF.

The chain combines TRBV5-5 with TRBJ1-2; as DNA is missing, the TRBD1 call by TCRdb cannot be tested. The CDR3 contains 14 residues. Germline CDR1 reads SGHKS; CDR2 reads YYEKEE (reference sequence). CDR3 sequence reads: CASSLVEGFYGYTF.

The chain couples TRBV4-3 to TRBJ1-1; TCRdb proposes TRBD1, but this gene call is untestable without DNA. CDR3 length equals 16 residues. From germline, CDR1 is LGHNA and CDR2 YSLEER. This CDR3 reads CASSQDARGWAFEAFF.

V gene TRBV6-2 or TRBV6-3 combines with J gene TRBJ2-7; lacking DNA, the TRBD1 call made by TCRdb goes unchecked. The CDR3 sequence is 15 residues long. Germline values: CDR1 MNHEY, CDR2 SVGEGT. CDR3 protein: CASSLLTDSPYEQYF.

The chain is built from TRBV7-9 and TRBJ2-1; no DNA is available, so the TRBD1 call from TCRdb remains unchecked. Germline V gene data show CDR1 as SEHNR and CDR2 as FQNEAQ (reference sequence). The CDR3 runs 15 residues. The CDR3 sequence: CASSPERGGAHEQFF. Filled out from reference TRBV7-9 and TRBJ2-1, the complete variable domain reads DTGVSQNPRHKITKRGQNVTFRCDPISEHNRLYWYRQTLGQGPEFLTYFQNEAQLEKSRLLSDRFSAERPKGSFSTLEIQRTEQGDSAMYLCASSPERGGAHEQFFGPGTRLTVL.

The rearrangement uses TRBV4-3 and TRBJ1-1. The V gene's germline CDR1 is LGHNA and CDR2 YSLEER. This CDR3 has 13 amino acids. CDR3 residues: CASSQDMNTEAFF.

This chain joins TRBV7-9 and TRBJ2-5; checking the TCRdb D call of TRBD1 is not possible without DNA. This CDR3 is 15 amino acids long. In germline, CDR1 is SEHNR, CDR2 FQNEAQ (reference sequence). The CDR3 loop is CASSPRDSLVETQYF.

This clonotype shows up as medium-sized by frequency. The genes are TRBV7-3 and TRBJ2-1; no DNA is available, so the TRBD1 call from TCRdb remains unchecked. Germline V CDR1 and CDR2: SGHTA, FQGTGA. The CDR3 is 14 amino acids. The CDR3 spells CASSTGFGYNEQFF.